The present TCR beta chain was sequenced within a study of CD8 T cells in Susac syndrome. Random hexamers were used to reverse transcribe the RNA input (about 0.45 to 1 ug). An immunoSEQ multiplex PCR generated amplified TCR beta CDR3 products spanning 54 Vbeta and 13 Jbeta. TCRdb re-called the immunoSEQ multiplex PCR reads with MiXCR, one entry per CDR3 protein. The sample has around 130,000 distinct CDR3 sequences, 90% to 95% seen once. In blood CD8+ and CD4+ T cells, TCR beta underwent sequencing. Controls were age- and sex-matched healthy donors. TEMRA cells were FACS-enriched and CD8+ and CD4+ T cells negatively isolated. The CDR3 has 13 residues. V was shortened by 1 base and J by 3 bases, with 6 bases between the two germline ends. Germline CDR1 is SGHTA and CDR2 is FQGTGA.

The chain recombines TRBV7-3 with TRBJ2-5; D is unresolved. This clonotype was obtained from a human donor in good health. Sequencing input: CD4+ T cells from PBMCs. The CDR3, as DNA: TGTGCCAGCAGCTTAATCGGAGAAGAGACCCAGTACTTC. Translating it yields CASSLIGEETQYF.